Presented here are 21 T cell receptor beta chains from one specimen sequenced in a study of T-cell reconstitution after alpha-beta-depleted transplantation in children. It was with unique molecular identifiers that the TCRbeta library was prepared. TCRdb independently ran MiXCR on the PCR reads; one entry per CDR3 protein. Among around 360,000 distinct CDR3 sequences listed, approximately 10% were seen once. Sequences were derived from PBMCs from the stem cell graft donor, sampled from the stem cell graft. The receptors come from a human donor who donated a stem cell graft to a child with acute lymphoblastic leukemia.

In its sample, this clonotype was seen a few times. V and J are TRBV28 and TRBJ2-7; 8 bases fit TRBD1. The CDR3 runs to 14 residues. Germline trimming cut 4 bases from V and 4 bases from J; bases unmatched to any gene: 6. Germline V gene lookup returns CDR1 MDHEN and CDR2 SYDVKM. CDR3 amino acids: CASSYSGTGYEQYF. The CDR3, as DNA: TGTGCCAGCAGTTACTCCGGGACAGGATACGAGCAGTACTTC.

The V gene is TRBV9, the J gene TRBJ2-3, with 7 bases identical to TRBD1. Per the germline V gene, CDR1 is SGDLS and CDR2 is YYNGEE. The CDR3 is 15 residues long. The ends lost 4 bases at V and 2 bases at J; junction bases unmatched: 7. CDR3 DNA sequence: TGTGCCAGCAGCCGGGACAGCTCTTTCACAGATACGCAGTATTTT. It translates to CASSRDSSFTDTQYF. Variable domain in full (rest from reference TRBV9 and TRBJ2-3): DSGVTQTPKHLITATGQRVTLRCSPRSGDLSVYWYQQSLDQGLQFLIQYYNGEERAKGNILERFSAQQFPDLHSELNLSSLELGDSALYFCASSRDSSFTDTQYFGPGTRLTVL.

This clonotype was observed a handful of times. This chain joins TRBV27 and TRBJ2-3; TRBD2 is a possible D gene (6 bases). The CDR3 length is 15 residues. Trimming took off 3 bases at V and 0 bases at J, with 10 bases between the two ends. Germline CDR1 reads MNHEY; CDR2 reads SMNVEV (reference sequence). The CDR3 sequence is CASSFGRTSTDTQYF. CDR3 sequence (DNA): TGTGCCAGCAGTTTCGGGAGAACTAGCACAGATACGCAGTATTTT.

This clonotype was observed a few times. This sequence joins TRBV25-1 and TRBJ1-4; D gene unclear. Trimming pared 4 bases from V and 7 bases from J, leaving 4 bases between. Germline V lookup: CDR1 MGHDK, CDR2 SYGVNS. The CDR3 has 11 amino acids. The CDR3 protein is CASSGIEKLFF. The CDR3 DNA is TGTGCCAGCAGTGGGATTGAAAAACTGTTTTTT.

Ten or more counts support this clonotype. The V and J genes are TRBV12-3 or TRBV12-4 and TRBJ2-7; 8 positions agree with TRBD2. V lost 4 bases to trimming and J lost 2 bases; unmatched junction nucleotides: 4. The CDR3 consists of 14 residues. CDR3 DNA: TGTGCCAGCAGTTCAGGACTAGCTCCCTACGAGCAGTACTTC. It yields the protein CASSSGLAPYEQYF.

The table lists this clonotype with a few counts. The CDR3 sequence is CASSPRSSGGVNEQFF. The CDR3 bases are TGCGCCAGCAGCCCCCGCTCTAGCGGGGGAGTAAATGAGCAGTTCTTC. The V call is TRBV5-1, the J call TRBJ2-1; 10 bases match TRBD2. CDR3 length: 16 amino acids. The germline CDR1 and CDR2 sequences are SGHRS and YFSETQ. Germline trimming cut 4 bases from V and 7 bases from J; bases unmatched to any gene: 11.

This clonotype has a handful of counts. The chain recombines TRBV21-1 with TRBJ1-1. TRBV21-1 counts as a pseudogene. The CDR3 length is 14 residues. The CDR3 DNA follows: TGTGCCAGCAGCAAAGAGGTGGGGAACACTGAAGCTTTCTTT. This translates into CASSKEVGNTEAFF.

This clonotype was counted many times. The V gene is TRBV12-3 or TRBV12-4, the J gene TRBJ2-1; TRBD2 matches at 8 bases. The CDR3 extends over 13 amino acids. V was pared by 6 bases and J by 7 bases, with 5 bases of the junction left unmatched. CDR3 DNA sequence: TGTGCCAGCAGCCAGAGCGGGAGTAATGAGCAGTTCTTC. It specifies CASSQSGSNEQFF.

This clonotype was seen more than once but under ten times. The chain has TRBV3-1 and TRBJ2-7, with TRBD2 as a possible D gene (5 bases). This CDR3 is built from 15 residues. The V gene lost 0 bases and the J gene lost 2 bases, with 11 bases spanning the gap. In germline, CDR1 is LGHDT, CDR2 YNNKEL (reference sequence). In nucleotides, the CDR3 is TGTGCCAGCAGCCAAGATCGGAAGCGGACCTACGAGCAGTACTTC. Amino acids: CASSQDRKRTYEQYF.

This clonotype occurred a few times. This chain connects TRBV12-3 or TRBV12-4 to TRBJ2-1; 11 nucleotides agree with TRBD2. This CDR3 spans 14 amino acids. V was pared by 6 bases and J by 5 bases, with 3 bases of the junction left unmatched. CDR3 sequence (DNA): TGTGCCAGCAGATTTAGCGGGGGGGACAATGAGCAGTTCTTC. Its protein product is CASRFSGGDNEQFF.

In its sample, this clonotype was seen many times. J is TRBJ1-4 and V is TRBV7-9, with D possibly TRBD1 on 5 matching bases. This CDR3 region has 14 residues. Trimming removed 5 bases at V and 7 bases at J, with 14 bases between. Germline-derived CDR1 and CDR2 are SEHNR and FQNEAQ (reference sequence). As DNA, the CDR3 is TGTGCCAGCAGCCAAGTACGGCAGGGTGAAAAACTGTTTTTT. The encoded protein is CASSQVRQGEKLFF.

J is TRBJ2-7 and V is TRBV12-3 or TRBV12-4; tentative D call: TRBD2 (6 bases). The CDR3 consists of 14 residues. V was clipped by 5 bases and J by 2 bases, with 13 bases between them. CDR3 bases: TGTGCCAGCAGTGCAGCGGGTCCAGCCTACGAGCAGTACTTC. It translates to CASSAAGPAYEQYF.

The V call is TRBV7-8, the J call TRBJ2-7; 9 nucleotides agree with TRBD2. CDR1 and CDR2 (germline): SGHVS, FQNEAQ. The length of the CDR3 is 16 residues. The trim removed 4 bases at V and 1 base at J, leaving 8 bases unmatched. The CDR3 DNA sequence: TGTGCCAGCAGCTGGCTAGCGGGAATGGGGTCCTACGAGCAGTACTTC. Protein product: CASSWLAGMGSYEQYF.

The CDR3 coding sequence is TGCAGTGCTAGAATTGGGGGAGTAGACGAGCAGTACTTC. This sequence encodes CSARIGGVDEQYF. The rearrangement joins TRBV20-1 to TRBJ2-7; D tentatively reads TRBD1 or TRBD2 (5 bases each). The germline CDR1 and CDR2 sequences are DFQATT and SNEGSKA (reference sequence). V shed 2 bases and J shed 5 bases, with 13 bases lying between them. The CDR3 covers 13 residues.

In its sample, this clonotype was seen a few times. The chain couples TRBV27 to TRBJ2-7; 8 nucleotides line up with TRBD2. Germline CDR1 reads MNHEY; CDR2 reads SMNVEV (reference sequence). Trimming cost V 3 bases and J 4 bases; bases outside gene matches: 5. The CDR3 consists of 14 residues. CDR3 DNA sequence: TGTGCCAGCAGTTTCCGGGGACTAGGGTACGAGCAGTACTTC. This encodes CASSFRGLGYEQYF.

V gene TRBV5-1 combines with J gene TRBJ2-5; 9 bases align to TRBD1. Germline V gene lookup returns CDR1 SGHRS and CDR2 YFSETQ. The CDR3 covers 16 residues. Trimming removed 1 base from V and 5 bases from J; junction bases left unmatched: 9. The CDR3 region is CASSLTGTGSGETQYF. Written as DNA, the CDR3 is TGCGCCAGCAGCTTGACCGGGACAGGGTCGGGGGAGACCCAGTACTTC.

This clonotype has only a few counts. This chain uses TRBV10-3 with TRBJ2-3, with 13 bases fitting TRBD2. Germline assignment: CDR1 ENHRY and CDR2 SYGVKD. This CDR3 contains 19 residues. The V gene end was trimmed by 4 bases and the J gene end by 0 bases; junction bases not matched to a gene: 10. CDR3 DNA sequence: TGTGCCATCAGTGGAACCGGGACTAGCGGGACCTCTAGCACAGATACGCAGTATTTT. Translated: CAISGTGTSGTSSTDTQYF.

CDR3 sequence reads: CASSLAGGERTEAFF. The CDR3 region has the DNA TGTGCCAGCAGCTTAGCCGGCGGGGAAAGAACTGAAGCTTTCTTT. The rearrangement uses TRBV7-9 and TRBJ1-1; D gene unclear. The V gene's germline CDR1 is SEHNR and CDR2 FQNEAQ (reference sequence). The CDR3 spans 15 residues. The V end was cut by 0 bases, the J end by 5 bases, with 13 bases between.

This clonotype was recorded at least ten times. The chain joins TRBV5-6 to TRBJ1-5; D possibly corresponds to TRBD1 (6 bases). The length of the CDR3 is 14 residues. Germline CDR1 and CDR2: SGHDT and YYEEEE. Trimming shortened V by 1 base and J by 7 bases, and 12 bases separated the two germline ends. The CDR3: CASSLIRGGQPQHF. The CDR3 DNA follows: TGTGCCAGCAGCTTGATCAGGGGAGGGCAGCCCCAGCATTTT.

This clonotype turned up a few times. CDR3 coding DNA: TGTGCCAGCAGCCGAACGGGACAGGGGGCCAACGAGCAGTACTTC. As protein: CASSRTGQGANEQYF. The chain recombines TRBV7-6 with TRBJ2-7, with TRBD1 matching over 12 bases. The CDR3 is 15 amino acids. V shed 5 bases and J 5 bases; nucleotides not matched to a gene: 7. The V gene's germline CDR1 is SGHVS and CDR2 FNYEAQ.

The table lists this clonotype with a few counts. V usage is TRBV3-1 and J usage is TRBJ2-1; TRBD2 agrees at 8 bases. V was pared by 1 base and J by 1 base, with 9 bases of the junction left unmatched. The CDR3 is made up of 18 amino acids. The germline V gene encodes CDR1 LGHDT and CDR2 YNNKEL (reference sequence). This CDR3 reads CASSQVRTSGISYNEQFF. In nucleotides, the CDR3 is TGTGCCAGCAGCCAAGTTAGAACTAGCGGAATTTCCTACAATGAGCAGTTCTTC.